Listed here are 25 T cell receptor beta chains from one sample, sequenced in a study of cytomegalovirus exposure and HLA in healthy donors. Measured with immunoSEQ multiplex PCR; TCRdb has only the in-frame clones, and not every one. The sample yields some 120,000 clones, roughly 86% seen once. The sequencing input was PBMCs. The source is a man younger than 40 in good health and CMV-seronegative.

The chain joins TRBV6-1 to TRBJ1-2, with 7 bases identical to TRBD1. The CDR3 has 14 residues. Germline V gives CDR1 MNHNS, CDR2 SASEGT. After removal of 6 bases from V and 7 bases from J, the junction contained 11 bases not matched to a gene. CDR3 in DNA: TGTGCCAGCAGCGGGGACAGTTCGCGAACTGGCTACACCTTC. It codes for CASSGDSSRTGYTF.

The chain joins TRBV30 to TRBJ1-3; 8 nucleotides align to TRBD1. There are 12 residues in the CDR3. J gave up 4 bases and V 8 bases, and 4 bases lay outside the gene matches. CDR1 is GTSNPN, CDR2 SVGIG, per germline (reference sequence). CDR3 coding DNA: TGTGCCCAGACAGGGGAAGGAAACACCATATATTTT. Protein product: CAQTGEGNTIYF.

The chain combines TRBV9 with TRBJ2-1; the match to TRBD2 covers 13 bases. The V gene's germline CDR1 is SGDLS and CDR2 YYNGEE. The ends lost 1 base at V and 10 bases at J; junction bases unmatched: 8. This CDR3 has 16 residues. CDR3 DNA sequence: TGTGCCAGCAGCGTACTTCGGACTAGCGGGAGAGGGGAGCAGTTCTTC. It specifies CASSVLRTSGRGEQFF.

V is TRBV30 and J is TRBJ2-5; 11 bases map to TRBD2. The V segment lost 2 bases and the J segment 5 bases; nucleotides outside the gene matches: 4. CDR3 size: 14 residues. CDR1 is GTSNPN and CDR2 is SVGIG in the germline V gene (reference sequence). The CDR3 bases are TGTGCCTGGAGTCTGGCTAGCGGGAGGGAGACCCAGTACTTC. It translates to CAWSLASGRETQYF.

This rearrangement joins TRBV18 to TRBJ2-2; 7 bases are a match to TRBD1. This CDR3 contains 15 residues. The V gene's germline CDR1 is KGHSH and CDR2 LQKENI. V was clipped by 6 bases and J by 0 bases; unmatched bases: 4. CDR3 DNA: TGTGCCAGCTCTACAGGGGCGGCGAACACCGGGGAGCTGTTTTTT. It is translated as CASSTGAANTGELFF. The full variable domain, with the rest looked up from reference TRBV18 and TRBJ2-2, is NAGVMQNPRHLVRRRGQEARLRCSPMKGHSHVYWYRQLPEEGLKFMVYLQKENIIDESGMPKERFSAEFPKEGPSILRIQQVVRGDSAAYFCASSTGAANTGELFFGEGSRLTVL.

The sample holds one count of this clone. The rearrangement links TRBV2 to TRBJ1-1; D uncertain. The CDR3 runs 13 residues. From germline, CDR1 is SNHLY and CDR2 FYNNEI. V was shortened by 9 bases and J by 4 bases, with 15 bases between the two germline ends. The CDR3 nucleotides are TGTGCCAGTAGGCCCCGGGAGGGCACTGAAGCTTTCTTT. Its translation is CASRPREGTEAFF.

The rearrangement links TRBV7-6 to TRBJ2-7; 11 positions agree with TRBD2. This CDR3 is built from 17 residues. With 2 bases clipped from V and 0 bases from J, the junction kept 6 bases outside the gene matches. The germline gives CDR1 SGHVS, CDR2 FNYEAQ. The CDR3 DNA is TGTGCCAGCAGCTTATACCCGACTAGCGGGAACTCCTACGAGCAGTACTTC. This sequence encodes CASSLYPTSGNSYEQYF.

V and J are TRBV5-1 and TRBJ1-4, with TRBD1 identical over 7 bases. This CDR3 has 16 residues. The V gene's germline CDR1 is SGHRS and CDR2 YFSETQ. Unmatched junction bases numbered 6, after V lost 4 bases and J lost 0 bases. DNA for the CDR3: TGCGCCAGCAGCCAGTCCCAGGGGGCAACTAATGAAAAACTGTTTTTT. Protein sequence: CASSQSQGATNEKLFF.

This chain uses TRBV7-2 with TRBJ2-5; D call uncertain. V shed 1 base and J shed 8 bases, with 14 bases lying between them. This CDR3 is 14 amino acids long. CDR1 SGHTA and CDR2 FQGNSA come from the germline V gene. The DNA for the CDR3 is TGTGCCAGCAGCTTAGAAAGCTTTGGCGGAACCCAGTACTTC. It encodes CASSLESFGGTQYF.

J is TRBJ1-4 and V is TRBV6-6; D is unresolved. The CDR3 contains 14 residues. V dropped 6 bases and J dropped 7 bases, with 15 bases sitting between them. CDR1 is MNHNY and CDR2 is SVGAGI in the germline V gene (reference sequence). As DNA, the CDR3 is TGTGCCAGCAGGAACCAACTGAGCGCTGAAAAACTGTTTTTT. Residues: CASRNQLSAEKLFF.

This clone occurred a few times. The chain is built from TRBV19 and TRBJ2-2; D gene uncertain. Trimming took off 5 bases at V and 5 bases at J, with 12 bases between the two ends. The CDR3 has 14 amino acids. In germline, CDR1 is LNHDA, CDR2 SQIVND (reference sequence). The DNA of the CDR3 is TGTGCCAGTAGTGGCCGACTGTTAACCGGGGAGCTGTTTTTT. Encoded protein: CASSGRLLTGELFF.

This rearrangement joins TRBV27 to TRBJ1-5; TRBD1 agrees at 10 bases. The CDR3 loop spans 14 amino acids. Per germline, CDR1 MNHEY and CDR2 SMNVEV (reference sequence). The ends lost 4 bases at V and 4 bases at J; junction bases unmatched: 1. The CDR3 nucleotides are TGTGCCAGCAGTTGGGACAGGGGAAATCAGCCCCAGCATTTT. Translating it yields CASSWDRGNQPQHF.

The chain combines TRBV5-1 with TRBJ2-7; 12 bases map to TRBD2. Germline values: CDR1 SGHRS, CDR2 YFSETQ. The ends lost 2 bases at V and 0 bases at J; junction bases unmatched: 12. This CDR3 has 19 amino acids. This CDR3 is CASSFSTSGRYRSSYEQYF. CDR3 DNA sequence: TGCGCCAGCAGCTTCAGCACTAGCGGGAGGTATCGTAGCTCCTACGAGCAGTACTTC. The full variable domain, rest sourced from reference TRBV5-1 and TRBJ2-7, is KAGVTQTPRYLIKTRGQQVTLSCSPISGHRSVSWYQQTPGQGLQFLFEYFSETQRNKGNFPGRFSGRQFSNSRSEMNVSTLELGDSALYLCASSFSTSGRYRSSYEQYFGPGTRLTVT.

The chain recombines TRBV18 with TRBJ1-5; D not resolved. The CDR3 loop spans 14 amino acids. Trimming cost V 4 bases and J 4 bases, with 11 bases left between them. Germline V gives CDR1 KGHSH, CDR2 LQKENI. CDR3 amino acids: CASSLNGKNQPQHF. In DNA, the CDR3 is TGTGCCAGCTCACTAAACGGGAAGAATCAGCCCCAGCATTTT.

This clone was seen once. CDR3: CASTPYGQPTEIGYTF. The CDR3 DNA sequence: TGTGCCAGCACCCCTTATGGCCAGCCAACGGAGATTGGCTACACCTTC. This sequence joins TRBV28 and TRBJ1-2; no reliable D call. Germline CDR1 reads MDHEN; CDR2 reads SYDVKM. Between the trimmed V and J ends, which lost 7 bases and 7 bases, there was a span of 25 bases. This CDR3 region has 16 residues.

The chain employs TRBV7-9 and TRBJ1-1; D is unresolved. V was shortened by 2 bases and J by 4 bases, with 11 bases between the two germline ends. This CDR3 comprises 14 residues. Per the germline V gene, CDR1 is SEHNR and CDR2 is FQNEAQ (reference sequence). This CDR3 is CASSLLGGSTEAFF. In nucleotides, the CDR3 is TGTGCCAGCAGCTTACTAGGAGGTAGCACTGAAGCTTTCTTT. Full variable domain (missing parts from reference TRBV7-9 and TRBJ1-1): DTGVSQNPRHKITKRGQNVTFRCDPISEHNRLYWYRQTLGQGPEFLTYFQNEAQLEKSRLLSDRFSAERPKGSFSTLEIQRTEQGDSAMYLCASSLLGGSTEAFFGQGTRLTVV.

The rearrangement joins TRBV11-2 to TRBJ2-3, with TRBD2 matching over 9 bases. V dropped 3 bases and J dropped 0; count of bases not matched to a gene: 7. CDR1 SGHAT and CDR2 FQNNGV come from the germline V gene. The CDR3 extends over 17 amino acids. The CDR3 loop is CASSFRFSGRSTDTQYF. CDR3 nucleotide sequence: TGTGCCAGCAGCTTCCGGTTCAGCGGGAGGAGCACAGATACGCAGTATTTT. Based on the CDR3 plus reference TRBV11-2 and TRBJ2-3, the full variable domain is EAGVAQSPRYKIIEKRQSVAFWCNPISGHATLYWYQQILGQGPKLLIQFQNNGVVDDSQLPKDRFSAERLKGVDSTLKIQPAKLEDSAVYLCASSFRFSGRSTDTQYFGPGTRLTVL.

The rearrangement uses TRBV7-2 and TRBJ2-7, with TRBD2 identical over 7 bases. The CDR3 is made up of 15 amino acids. With V trimmed by 1 base and J by 3 bases, 6 bases remained unmatched. Germline CDR1 and CDR2: SGHTA and FQGNSA. The DNA of the CDR3 is TGTGCCAGCAGCTTAGTTCATACTAGCGACTACGAGCAGTACTTC. Translated, it gives CASSLVHTSDYEQYF. The full variable domain, in which reference TRBV7-2 and TRBJ2-7 provide the parts outside the CDR3, is GAGVSQSPSNKVTEKGKDVELRCDPISGHTALYWYRQSLGQGLEFLIYFQGNSAPDKSGLPSDRFSAERTGGSVSTLTIQRTQQEDSAVYLCASSLVHTSDYEQYFGPGTRLTVT.

The CDR3 sequence is CASSSDSMNTEAFF. The CDR3 DNA reads TGCGCCAGCAGCTCGGACAGCATGAACACTGAAGCTTTCTTT. The chain employs TRBV5-1 and TRBJ1-1; a possible D gene is TRBD1 (6 bases). Trimming took off 3 bases at V and 0 bases at J, with 9 bases between the two ends. Germline CDR1 is SGHRS and CDR2 is YFSETQ. The CDR3 has 14 residues.

The chain recombines TRBV5-1 with TRBJ2-3, with 10 bases fitting TRBD1. After removal of 4 bases from V and 3 bases from J, the junction contained 5 bases not matched to a gene. The germline gives CDR1 SGHRS, CDR2 YFSETQ. The CDR3 has 15 residues. The CDR3 DNA is TGCGCCAGCAGCCTCCGGGACAGGGGTACAGATACGCAGTATTTT. It specifies CASSLRDRGTDTQYF.

The chain recombines TRBV7-9 with TRBJ2-5; 7 bases are a match to TRBD1. This CDR3 contains 13 residues. V trimming: 4 bases; J trimming: 5 bases; junction bases outside the gene matches: 4. Germline V lookup: CDR1 SEHNR, CDR2 FQNEAQ (reference sequence). The CDR3 nucleotides are TGTGCCAGCAGCTCCACAGGGGTGGAGACCCAGTACTTC. It is translated as CASSSTGVETQYF.

The CDR3 protein is CASSQVRGTGGSTEAFF. CDR3 DNA: TGTGCCAGCAGCCAAGTCAGGGGTACAGGGGGAAGCACTGAAGCTTTCTTT. The chain combines TRBV14 with TRBJ1-1, with TRBD1 identical over 8 bases. Germline lookup yields CDR1 SGHDN and CDR2 FVKESK. Trimming at V came to 1 base and at J to 4 bases, leaving 11 bases not matched to a gene. This CDR3 region has 17 residues.

This chain links TRBV7-2 with TRBJ2-5; D ambiguous. V was cut by 8 bases and J by 2 bases, with 12 bases left in between. The germline V gene has CDR1 SGHTA and CDR2 FQGNSA. The CDR3 spans 13 residues. The CDR3 spells CASEFGGQETQYF. The CDR3 nucleotides read TGTGCCAGCGAATTTGGCGGTCAAGAGACCCAGTACTTC.

This chain links TRBV15 with TRBJ2-1, with TRBD2 as a possible D gene (5 bases). The CDR3 sequence is 14 residues long. The V gene's germline CDR1 is LNHNV and CDR2 YYDKDF (reference sequence). V was clipped by 5 bases and J by 6 bases, with 14 bases between them. CDR3: CATSARGKVNEQFF. CDR3 bases: TGTGCCACCAGCGCCCGAGGGAAGGTCAATGAGCAGTTCTTC.

The chain employs TRBV2 and TRBJ1-2; 7 bases fit TRBD1. Germline V CDR1 and CDR2: SNHLY, FYNNEI. CDR3 size: 13 residues. V lost 1 base and J lost 6; bases outside the gene matches: 2. CDR3 region: CASSEDRGNGYTF. Written as DNA, the CDR3 is TGTGCCAGCAGTGAAGACAGGGGCAATGGCTACACCTTC.